One and the same sample provided the 6 T cell receptor beta chains below, sequenced in a study of T cells in Graves' hyperthyroidism and ophthalmopathy. Amplification of TCR beta CDR3 regions was performed using RNA transcripts as template. An initial round of RT-PCR targeting the TCR CDR3 relied on the HTBI primer set. TCRdb reprocessed the multiplex PCR reads via MiXCR and lists one record per CDR3 protein. The data show roughly 200,000 distinct CDR3 sequences, roughly 18% seen once. Sequenced: blood. These receptors were obtained from a man aged 40-49 years with Graves' hyperthyroidism.

This clonotype appeared many times. The rearrangement uses TRBV18 and TRBJ1-2; D is undetermined. This CDR3 comprises 13 residues. CDR1 KGHSH and CDR2 LQKENI come from the germline V gene. Trimming stripped 3 bases from V and 6 bases from J, with 11 bases between. CDR3 sequence reads: CASSPNVEDGYTF. The CDR3 DNA is TGTGCCAGCTCACCTAACGTGGAAGATGGCTACACCTTC.

This clonotype showed up many times. The gene calls are TRBV18 and TRBJ2-7; D unclear. From germline, CDR1 is KGHSH and CDR2 LQKENI. This CDR3 spans 12 amino acids. Trimming pared 4 bases from V and 4 bases from J, leaving 8 bases between. The CDR3 coding sequence is TGTGCCAGCTCACTCTCTACGTACGAGCAGTACTTC. Its translation: CASSLSTYEQYF.

This clonotype was seen many times. The rearrangement joins TRBV5-1 to TRBJ1-1; no reliable D call. V was cut by 0 bases and J by 7 bases, with 13 bases left in between. Germline CDR1 reads SGHRS; CDR2 reads YFSETQ. CDR3 length equals 14 residues. The CDR3 protein is CASSLDGEVNEAFF. The CDR3 DNA is TGCGCCAGCAGCTTGGATGGGGAGGTTAATGAAGCTTTCTTT.

The rearrangement uses TRBV6-1 and TRBJ2-7; 8 bases fit TRBD1. The CDR3 runs 14 residues. V dropped 6 bases and J dropped 2; count of bases not matched to a gene: 6. Germline-derived CDR1 and CDR2 are MNHNS and SASEGT. CDR3 in DNA: TGTGCCAGCAGCAGGACAGGGAATACCTACGAGCAGTACTTC. Translation gives CASSRTGNTYEQYF.

Notes on this clonotype: This clone may be a read error of a much larger clone one base away. The rearrangement uses TRBV7-2 and TRBJ2-3, with 9 nucleotides matching TRBD2. CDR1 is SGHTA, CDR2 FQGNSA, per germline. The ends lost 5 bases at V and 4 bases at J; junction bases unmatched: 10. This CDR3 region has 16 residues. CDR3 DNA: TGTGCCAGCAGCGTTCTAGCGGGGACGGGGGCAGATACGCAGTATTTT. Amino acids: CASSVLAGTGADTQYF.

This clonotype has a count of ten or more. In DNA form, the CDR3 reads TGTGCCAGCAGTTTAGGGAATTCCCCCTACGAGCAGTACTTC. Protein: CASSLGNSPYEQYF. V gene TRBV28 combines with J gene TRBJ2-7; no clear D. With 2 bases removed from V and 2 bases from J, the gap between germline ends came to 10 bases. Germline assignment: CDR1 MDHEN and CDR2 SYDVKM. CDR3 length: 14 residues.